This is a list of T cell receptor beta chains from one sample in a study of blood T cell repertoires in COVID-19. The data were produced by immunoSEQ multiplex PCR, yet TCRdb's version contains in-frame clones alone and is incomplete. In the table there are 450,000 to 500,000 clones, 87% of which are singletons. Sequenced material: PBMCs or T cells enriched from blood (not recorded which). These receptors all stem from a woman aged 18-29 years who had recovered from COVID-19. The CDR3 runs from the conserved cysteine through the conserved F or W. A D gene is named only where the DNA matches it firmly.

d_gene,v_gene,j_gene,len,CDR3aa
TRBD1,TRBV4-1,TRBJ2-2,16,CASSLGGQGPTGELFF
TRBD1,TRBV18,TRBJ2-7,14,CASSHGQGSNEQYF
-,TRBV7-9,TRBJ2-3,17,CASSIRLGGERTDTQYF
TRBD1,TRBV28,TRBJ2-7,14,CASSRTGYSYEQYF
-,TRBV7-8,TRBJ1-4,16,CASSLLGASTNEKLFF
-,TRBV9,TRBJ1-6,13,CASSARGSSPLHF
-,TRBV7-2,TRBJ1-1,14,CASSLDPGNTEAFF
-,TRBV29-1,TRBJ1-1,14,CSVAMGGANTEAFF
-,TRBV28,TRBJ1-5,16,CASMATGEQVNQPQHF
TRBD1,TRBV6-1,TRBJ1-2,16,CASSEPFDRGHYGYTF